This T cell receptor beta chain was captured in a study of T cell changes during pregnancy in multiple sclerosis. The CDR3 has 16 amino acids. Germline assignment: CDR1 SGHDT and CDR2 YYEEEE. The junction had 5 bases not matched to a gene; V was cut back by 4 bases and J by 1 base. TCRdb keeps only in-frame clones here, not all; method: immunoSEQ multiplex PCR. This repertoire shows about 46,000 clones, approximately 90% found once; its top ten account for 0.39%. This specimen consisted of CD4+ T cells from peripheral blood mononuclear cells, obtained after pregnancy. This sequence was found in a female donor with multiple sclerosis, enrolled in a pregnancy study. The J gene is TRBJ1-1, the V gene TRBV5-6; 12 nucleotides align to TRBD1. The CDR3 sequence: CASSGGQGAPNTEAFF. In DNA form, the CDR3 reads TGTGCCAGCAGCGGGGGACAGGGGGCCCCGAACACTGAAGCTTTCTTT.